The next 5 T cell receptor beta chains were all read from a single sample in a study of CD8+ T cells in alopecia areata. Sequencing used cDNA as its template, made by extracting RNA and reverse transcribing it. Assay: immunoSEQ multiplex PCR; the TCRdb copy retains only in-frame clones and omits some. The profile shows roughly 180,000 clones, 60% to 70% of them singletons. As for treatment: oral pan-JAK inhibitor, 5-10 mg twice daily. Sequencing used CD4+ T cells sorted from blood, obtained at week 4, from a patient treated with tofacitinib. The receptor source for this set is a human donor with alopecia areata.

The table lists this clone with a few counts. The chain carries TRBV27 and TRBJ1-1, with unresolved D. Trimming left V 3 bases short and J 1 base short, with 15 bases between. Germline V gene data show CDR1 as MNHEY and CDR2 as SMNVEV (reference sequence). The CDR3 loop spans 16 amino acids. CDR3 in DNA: TGTGCCAGCAGTTTCTCCGGACGTTACAGGAACACTGAAGCTTTCTTT. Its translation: CASSFSGRYRNTEAFF.

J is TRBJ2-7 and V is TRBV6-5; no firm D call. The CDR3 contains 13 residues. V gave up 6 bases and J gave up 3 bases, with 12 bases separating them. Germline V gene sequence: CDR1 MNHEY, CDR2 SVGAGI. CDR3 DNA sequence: TGTGCCAGCAGCCCGAACGGAGTCTACGAGCAGTACTTC. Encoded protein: CASSPNGVYEQYF.

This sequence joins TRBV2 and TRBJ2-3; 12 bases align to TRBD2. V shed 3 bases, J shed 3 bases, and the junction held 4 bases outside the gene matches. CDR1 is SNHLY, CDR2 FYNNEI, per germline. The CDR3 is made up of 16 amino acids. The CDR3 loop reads CASSETSGGRTDTQYF. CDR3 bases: TGTGCCAGCAGTGAGACTAGCGGGGGTCGGACAGATACGCAGTATTTT.

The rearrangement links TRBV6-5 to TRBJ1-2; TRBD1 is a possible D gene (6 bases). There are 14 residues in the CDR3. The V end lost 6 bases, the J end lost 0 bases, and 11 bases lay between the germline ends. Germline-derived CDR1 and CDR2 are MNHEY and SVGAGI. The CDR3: CASSRDISNYGYTF. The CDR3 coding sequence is TGTGCCAGCAGCCGGGACATATCTAACTATGGCTACACCTTC.

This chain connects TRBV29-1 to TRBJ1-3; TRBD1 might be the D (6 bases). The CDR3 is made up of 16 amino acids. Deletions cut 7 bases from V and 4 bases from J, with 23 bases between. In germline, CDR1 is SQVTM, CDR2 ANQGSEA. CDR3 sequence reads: CSAPVVGTRFGNTIYF. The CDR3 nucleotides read TGCAGCGCCCCTGTTGTTGGGACACGCTTCGGAAACACCATATATTTT.